The 15 T cell receptor beta chains below all came from one sample that was sequenced in a study of CD8+CD57+ T cells in acquired aplastic anemia. Genomic DNA, the template, was used for profiling of the TCR beta VDJ and CDR3. TCRdb analysed the reads with MiXCR anew, one entry per CDR3 protein. The table has roughly 150,000 distinct CDR3 sequences, 40% to 55% seen once. Previously, flow cytometry had revealed CD8+CD57+ cell expansion in the patients chosen for sequencing. Sequencing was performed on sorted CD4+, CD8+, or CD8+CD57+ T cells (not recorded which) from PBMCs. The receptors were gathered from a human donor with aplastic anemia.

The chain uses TRBV19 and TRBJ2-1, with D possibly TRBD2 on 5 matching bases. This CDR3 has 14 residues. Germline loops: CDR1 LNHDA, CDR2 SQIVND (reference sequence). Trimming took 3 bases from V and 0 from J, leaving 6 bases between them. CDR3 nucleotides: TGTGCCAGTAGTATGGGGAGCTCCTACAATGAGCAGTTCTTC. Translation gives CASSMGSSYNEQFF. The whole variable domain, filled in from reference TRBV19 and TRBJ2-1, reads DGGITQSPKYLFRKEGQNVTLSCEQNLNHDAMYWYRQDPGQGLRLIYYSQIVNDFQKGDIAEGYSVSREKKESFPLTVTSAQKNPTAFYLCASSMGSSYNEQFFGPGTRLTVL.

The table lists this clonotype with many counts. This sequence joins TRBV12-3 or TRBV12-4 and TRBJ1-1, with D perhaps matching TRBD1 (5 bases). This CDR3 region has 12 residues. Trimming stripped 3 bases from V and 4 bases from J, with 6 bases between. CDR3 in amino acids: CASSFQGTEAFF. In DNA form, the CDR3 reads TGTGCCAGCAGTTTTCAGGGCACTGAAGCTTTCTTT.

The chain carries TRBV10-1 and TRBJ2-7, with TRBD2 matching over 7 bases. V lost 0 bases and J lost 2; bases outside the gene matches: 4. Looked up from germline, CDR1 is WNHNN and CDR2 is SYGVQD (reference sequence). This CDR3 comprises 15 residues. The CDR3 loop reads CASSESGGSPYEQYF. The CDR3 region has the DNA TGCGCCAGCAGTGAGTCGGGCGGGAGTCCCTACGAGCAGTACTTC.

The V gene is TRBV2, the J gene TRBJ2-7; 10 nucleotides match TRBD1. Germline lookup yields CDR1 SNHLY and CDR2 FYNNEI. This CDR3 is 15 amino acids long. After removal of 6 bases from V and 4 bases from J, the junction contained 9 bases not matched to a gene. The CDR3 coding sequence is TGTGCCAGCAGCCTTATGACAGGGGGCGGTTACGAGCAGTACTTC. Amino acids: CASSLMTGGGYEQYF.

The genes are TRBV19 and TRBJ2-7; a possible D gene is TRBD1 (5 bases). The CDR3 totals 14 residues. CDR1 LNHDA and CDR2 SQIVND come from the germline V gene (reference sequence). V gave up 3 bases and J gave up 0 bases, with 9 bases separating them. The CDR3 loop reads CASSIIRDSYEQYF. The CDR3 DNA reads TGTGCCAGTAGTATTATCAGGGACTCCTACGAGCAGTACTTC.

The chain combines TRBV30 with TRBJ2-7; 13 bases line up with TRBD2. The CDR3 is 14 residues long. The V and J ends lost 3 bases and 3 bases, in that order; junction bases with no gene match: 2. Germline CDR1 is GTSNPN and CDR2 is SVGIG (reference sequence). The CDR3 sequence is CAWSRTSGSYEQYF. The CDR3 DNA reads TGTGCCTGGAGCCGGACTAGCGGGAGCTACGAGCAGTACTTC.

The chain recombines TRBV7-3 with TRBJ2-5; a weak D match, TRBD1 (7 bases). V gave up 10 bases and J gave up 3 bases, with 18 bases separating them. The CDR3 is 14 amino acids. The germline CDR1 and CDR2 sequences are SGHTA and FQGTGA. CDR3 loop: CATRGRGAKETQYF. The CDR3 DNA reads TGTGCCACCAGGGGCAGGGGGGCTAAAGAGACCCAGTACTTC.

This clonotype was observed at least ten times. The V call is TRBV19, the J call TRBJ1-1; D perhaps matches TRBD1 (5 bases). CDR3 size: 14 residues. V was pared by 1 base and J by 0 bases, with 6 bases between. Germline lookup yields CDR1 LNHDA and CDR2 SQIVND (reference sequence). The chain's CDR3 is CASSIGQLNTEAFF. In DNA, the CDR3 is TGTGCCAGTAGTATAGGACAGCTGAACACTGAAGCTTTCTTT.

This clonotype came up many times. The genes are TRBV12-3 or TRBV12-4 and TRBJ1-1; 7 bases line up with TRBD1. The CDR3 contains 14 residues. V shed 6 bases, J shed 3 bases, and the junction held 7 bases outside the gene matches. CDR3 coding DNA: TGTGCCAGCAGAGACTTCGGACAGGACACTGAAGCTTTCTTT. This sequence encodes CASRDFGQDTEAFF.

Turning to this clonotype: Since the CDR3 does not end with the conserved phenylalanine or tryptophan, this likely comes from a read error. J is TRBJ1-5 and V is TRBV3-1; D remains unclear. The CDR3 is 14 residues long. The germline gives CDR1 LGHDT, CDR2 YNNKEL (reference sequence). V lost 2 bases and J lost 1, with 6 bases in between. CDR3 DNA: TGTGCCAGCAGCCAACTGGGGAGCAATCAGCCCCAGCATTCT. This translates into CASSQLGSNQPQHS.

This clonotype was counted many times. V gene TRBV11-2 combines with J gene TRBJ2-2; D is possibly TRBD2 (6 bases). V dropped 8 bases and J dropped 1 base, with 17 bases sitting between them. The CDR3 contains 16 residues. CDR1 SGHAT and CDR2 FQNNGV come from the germline V gene. The CDR3: CASYRSLARNTGELFF. DNA of the CDR3: TGTGCCAGCTATCGAAGCCTAGCGAGGAACACCGGGGAGCTGTTTTTT. The full variable domain, with the rest looked up from reference TRBV11-2 and TRBJ2-2, is EAGVAQSPRYKIIEKRQSVAFWCNPISGHATLYWYQQILGQGPKLLIQFQNNGVVDDSQLPKDRFSAERLKGVDSTLKIQPAKLEDSAVYLCASYRSLARNTGELFFGEGSRLTVL.

This chain uses TRBV7-2 with TRBJ2-5; tentatively, D is TRBD2 (6 bases). The CDR3 sequence is 13 residues long. CDR1 and CDR2 from the germline V gene are SGHTA and FQGNSA. Trimming cost V 4 bases and J 4 bases, with 10 bases left between them. The CDR3 region has the DNA TGTGCCAGCAGCTGGAGGGGCTCAGAGACCCAGTACTTC. This translates into CASSWRGSETQYF.

The sample holds a few counts of this clonotype. J is TRBJ2-2 and V is TRBV27; 12 bases map to TRBD2. Trimming at V came to 6 bases and at J to 7 bases, leaving 6 bases not matched to a gene. This CDR3 comprises 15 residues. Per the germline V gene, CDR1 is MNHEY and CDR2 is SMNVEV (reference sequence). This CDR3 reads CASSGLAGRDGELFF. CDR3 bases: TGTGCCAGCAGCGGACTAGCGGGGCGGGACGGGGAGCTGTTTTTT.

There are a few counts of this clonotype. This chain uses TRBV25-1 with TRBJ1-2; D is possibly TRBD1 (5 bases). Germline assignment: CDR1 MGHDK and CDR2 SYGVNS. The CDR3 totals 13 residues. V gave up 2 bases and J gave up 8 bases, with 12 bases separating them. CDR3 protein: CASSELGAPGYTF. In DNA, the CDR3 is TGTGCCAGCAGTGAACTAGGGGCCCCCGGCTACACCTTC.

The V gene is TRBV9, the J gene TRBJ2-5; 8 positions agree with TRBD2. The CDR3 sequence is 14 residues long. Germline loops: CDR1 SGDLS, CDR2 YYNGEE. Unmatched junction bases numbered 3, after V lost 0 bases and J lost 5 bases. The CDR3 coding sequence is TGTGCCAGCAGCGTAGGTAGCGGGGTTGAGACCCAGTACTTC. It encodes CASSVGSGVETQYF.